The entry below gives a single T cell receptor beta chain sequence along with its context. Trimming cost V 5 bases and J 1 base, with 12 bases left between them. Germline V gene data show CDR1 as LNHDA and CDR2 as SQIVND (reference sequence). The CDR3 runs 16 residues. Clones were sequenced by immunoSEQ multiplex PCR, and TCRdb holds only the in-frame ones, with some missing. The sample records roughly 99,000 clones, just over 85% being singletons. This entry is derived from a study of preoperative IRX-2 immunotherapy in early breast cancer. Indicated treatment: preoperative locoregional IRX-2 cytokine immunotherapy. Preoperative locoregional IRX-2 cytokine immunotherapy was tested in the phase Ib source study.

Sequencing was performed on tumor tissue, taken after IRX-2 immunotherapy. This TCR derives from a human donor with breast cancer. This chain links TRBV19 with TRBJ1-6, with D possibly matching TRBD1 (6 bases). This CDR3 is CASSPRGTSYNSPLHF. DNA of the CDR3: TGTGCCAGTAGTCCGCGCGGGACATCCTATAATTCACCCCTCCACTTT.